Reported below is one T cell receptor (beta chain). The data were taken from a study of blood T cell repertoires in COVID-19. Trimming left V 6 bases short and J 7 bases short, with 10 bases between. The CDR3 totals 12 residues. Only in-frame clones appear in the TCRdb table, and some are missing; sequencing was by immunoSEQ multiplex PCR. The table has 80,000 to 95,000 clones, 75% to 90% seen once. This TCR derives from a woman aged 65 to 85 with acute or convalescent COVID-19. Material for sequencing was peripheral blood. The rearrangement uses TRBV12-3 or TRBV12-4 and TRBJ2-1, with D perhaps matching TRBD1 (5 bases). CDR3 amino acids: CASRKQDNEQFF. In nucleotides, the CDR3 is TGTGCCAGCAGAAAACAGGATAATGAGCAGTTCTTC.